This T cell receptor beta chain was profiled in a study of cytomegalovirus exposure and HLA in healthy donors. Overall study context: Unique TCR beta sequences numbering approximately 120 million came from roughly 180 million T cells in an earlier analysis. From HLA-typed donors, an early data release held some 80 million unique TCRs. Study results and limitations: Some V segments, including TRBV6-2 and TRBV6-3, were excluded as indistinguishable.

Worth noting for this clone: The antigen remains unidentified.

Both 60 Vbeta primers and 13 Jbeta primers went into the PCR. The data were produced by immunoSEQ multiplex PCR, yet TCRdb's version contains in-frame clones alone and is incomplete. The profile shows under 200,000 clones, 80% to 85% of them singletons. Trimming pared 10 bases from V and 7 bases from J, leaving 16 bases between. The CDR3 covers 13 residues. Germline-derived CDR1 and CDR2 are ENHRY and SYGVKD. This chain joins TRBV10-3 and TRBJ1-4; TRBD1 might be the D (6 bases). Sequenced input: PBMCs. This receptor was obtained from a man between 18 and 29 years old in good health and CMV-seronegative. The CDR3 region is CATSGGEGEKLFF. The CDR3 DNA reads TGTGCCACCTCTGGGGGCGAGGGTGAAAAACTGTTTTTT.